These 18 T cell receptor beta chains were all obtained from the same sample, sequenced in a study of CD8 T cells in Susac syndrome. With random hexamers, reverse transcription was performed on about 0.45 to 1 ug of RNA. TCRdb passed the immunoSEQ multiplex PCR reads through MiXCR, listing each CDR3 protein once. The table has 150,000 to 190,000 distinct CDR3 sequences, roughly 94% seen once. Sequenced material: CD8+ T cells from PBMCs. The receptor set was obtained from a human donor with multiple sclerosis.

V and J are TRBV28 and TRBJ2-7; no clear D. CDR3 length: 11 amino acids. The ends were cut back, 8 bases at V and 7 bases at J, with 12 bases in the middle. Germline-derived CDR1 and CDR2 are MDHEN and SYDVKM. The CDR3 DNA sequence: TGTGCCAGCGAAAACGACGGAGAGCAGTACTTC. The encoded protein is CASENDGEQYF.

As DNA, the CDR3 is TGCAGCGTTCCGGGACAGGGATATGGCTACACCTTC. Translating it yields CSVPGQGYGYTF. This chain uses TRBV29-1 with TRBJ1-2; 9 nucleotides line up with TRBD1. V was clipped by 5 bases and J by 5 bases; unmatched bases: 3. CDR1 SQVTM and CDR2 ANQGSEA come from the germline V gene. The length of the CDR3 is 12 residues.

The chain has TRBV7-9 and TRBJ2-5, with 8 positions matching TRBD1. Germline CDR1 reads SEHNR; CDR2 reads FQNEAQ (reference sequence). CDR3 size: 16 residues. V was pared by 3 bases and J by 0 bases, with 6 bases of the junction left unmatched. The CDR3 DNA sequence: TGTGCCAGCAGCTTTAGGACAGGGTCGTACCAAGAGACCCAGTACTTC. Amino acid sequence: CASSFRTGSYQETQYF.

This rearrangement joins TRBV5-1 to TRBJ2-3, with 8 positions matching TRBD2. Per the germline V gene, CDR1 is SGHRS and CDR2 is YFSETQ. The J segment lost 3 bases and the V segment lost 4 bases, leaving 13 bases of the junction unmatched. The CDR3 has 17 amino acids. CDR3 in DNA: TGCGCCAGCAGCGACGCCCGGGGGGGCAGGTGGACAGATACGCAGTATTTT. This sequence encodes CASSDARGGRWTDTQYF.

The V gene is TRBV14, the J gene TRBJ2-7, with D uncertain. The CDR3 covers 12 residues. Trimming stripped 0 bases from V and 3 bases from J, with 3 bases between. From germline, CDR1 is SGHDN and CDR2 FVKESK. In nucleotides, the CDR3 is TGTGCCAGCAGCCAAGACTTCTACGAGCAGTACTTC. Protein: CASSQDFYEQYF.

The V gene is TRBV19, the J gene TRBJ2-7; D gene uncertain. Germline CDR1 reads LNHDA; CDR2 reads SQIVND (reference sequence). The CDR3 length is 11 residues. Deletions cut 9 bases from V and 0 bases from J, with 6 bases between. The CDR3 bases are TGTGCCAGCAAGAGCTCCTACGAGCAGTACTTC. Translating it yields CASKSSYEQYF.

This rearrangement joins TRBV4-2 to TRBJ2-7; a weak D match, TRBD2 (6 bases). V gave up 3 bases and J gave up 2 bases, with 11 bases separating them. CDR3 length: 14 residues. The V gene's germline CDR1 is LGHNA and CDR2 YNFKEQ. CDR3 amino acids: CASSQASATYEQYF. The CDR3 DNA follows: TGTGCCAGCAGCCAGGCTAGCGCAACCTACGAGCAGTACTTC.

The gene calls are TRBV21-1 and TRBJ2-5; TRBD2 was called by the table and not checked on the DNA. TRBV21-1 is a pseudogene. The CDR3 consists of 13 residues. CDR3 residues: CASLGLPWQTQYF. For the CDR3, the DNA is TGTGCCAGCCTGGGACTGCCTTGGCAGACCCAGTACTTC.

The chain combines TRBV20-1 with TRBJ1-2, with 10 bases lining up with TRBD1. Trimming cost V 6 bases and J 4 bases; bases outside gene matches: 17. The CDR3 loop spans 17 amino acids. Germline lookup yields CDR1 DFQATT and CDR2 SNEGSKA (reference sequence). The CDR3 DNA is TGCAGTGCACCGGGCGGGACAGGGGAGTATACCGGCTATGGCTACACCTTC. It translates to CSAPGGTGEYTGYGYTF.

This chain links TRBV20-1 with TRBJ1-2; D not resolved. The CDR3 has 13 amino acids. Trimming cost V 3 bases and J 2 bases, with 10 bases left between them. Germline V gene lookup returns CDR1 DFQATT and CDR2 SNEGSKA (reference sequence). The CDR3 sequence: CSARDRLNYGYTF. The DNA for the CDR3 is TGCAGTGCTAGGGACCGCTTAAACTATGGCTACACCTTC.

The chain joins TRBV15 to TRBJ1-4; D possibly corresponds to TRBD1 (5 bases). V was trimmed by 3 bases and J by 4 bases, leaving 15 bases between them. Germline V CDR1 and CDR2: LNHNV, YYDKDF (reference sequence). This CDR3 is built from 16 residues. The CDR3 DNA is TGTGCCACCAGCAGCGGGGACTCTCCGAGTAATGAAAAACTGTTTTTT. This translates into CATSSGDSPSNEKLFF.

This clonotype was found once. The chain uses TRBV20-1 and TRBJ2-5; TRBD1 or TRBD2 may be the D gene (7 bases each). From germline, CDR1 is DFQATT and CDR2 SNEGSKA (reference sequence). This CDR3 is built from 14 residues. The V and J ends lost 7 bases and 2 bases respectively, with 17 bases between them. The CDR3 loop is CSVPGGARQETQYF. The CDR3 DNA reads TGCAGTGTTCCAGGGGGGGCCAGACAAGAGACCCAGTACTTC.

This clonotype was counted a single time. The genes are TRBV5-4 and TRBJ2-3, with D possibly called TRBD1 or TRBD2 (6 bases each). This CDR3 has 12 residues. Germline V gene lookup returns CDR1 SGHNT and CDR2 YYREEE (reference sequence). V was clipped by 4 bases and J by 11 bases, with 14 bases between them. The CDR3 spells CASSARGAGQYF. The CDR3 DNA reads TGTGCCAGCAGCGCAAGGGGGGCGGGGCAGTATTTT. The variable domain in full, completed from reference TRBV5-4 and TRBJ2-3, reads ETGVTQSPTHLIKTRGQQVTLRCSSQSGHNTVSWYQQALGQGPQFIFQYYREEENGRGNFPPRFSGLQFPNYSSELNVNALELDDSALYLCASSARGAGQYFGPGTRLTVL.

V gene TRBV4-1 combines with J gene TRBJ2-3; D gene unclear. The CDR3 has 16 residues. V was cut by 1 base and J by 0 bases, with 11 bases left in between. Looked up from germline, CDR1 is MGHRA and CDR2 is YSYEKL. In nucleotides, the CDR3 is TGCGCCAGCAGCCAAGGTCTCCGGCCTAGCACAGATACGCAGTATTTT. This codes for CASSQGLRPSTDTQYF.

The chain joins TRBV5-1 to TRBJ1-2; D unclear. Trimming cost V 1 base and J 0 bases, with 10 bases left between them. Germline lookup yields CDR1 SGHRS and CDR2 YFSETQ. The CDR3 is 15 residues long. For the CDR3, the DNA is TGCGCCAGCAGCTTGTCTGCCGAAGCTAACTATGGCTACACCTTC. Its protein product is CASSLSAEANYGYTF.

This chain uses TRBV7-9 with TRBJ2-7; tentatively, D is TRBD1 (6 bases). Trimming removed 5 bases at V and 5 bases at J, with 19 bases between. The CDR3 runs 15 residues. Germline V gene data show CDR1 as SEHNR and CDR2 as FQNEAQ (reference sequence). The CDR3 DNA sequence: TGTGCCAGCAGCGATTTCACAGGGATGGGCGACGAGCAGTACTTC. Its protein product is CASSDFTGMGDEQYF.

The V and J genes are TRBV12-3 or TRBV12-4 and TRBJ2-6; no reliable D call. The CDR3 contains 13 residues. V was shortened by 6 bases and J by 1 base, with 4 bases between the two germline ends. Here the CDR3 reads CASRYSGANVLTF. CDR3 in DNA: TGTGCCAGCAGGTATTCTGGGGCCAACGTCCTGACTTTC.

The chain joins TRBV12-3 or TRBV12-4 to TRBJ2-7, with TRBD2 matching 9 bases. V lost 3 bases and J lost 6; bases outside the gene matches: 3. This CDR3 comprises 13 residues. CDR3 nucleotides: TGTGCCAGCAGTTTTGAGCGGGGGGTCGAGCAGTACTTC. This translates into CASSFERGVEQYF.